The next 19 T cell receptor beta chains were all read from a single sample in a study of T-cell reconstitution after alpha-beta-depleted transplantation in children. Unique molecular identifiers were incorporated when the TCRbeta library was constructed. TCRdb independently ran MiXCR on the PCR reads; one entry per CDR3 protein. The table lists almost 250,000 distinct CDR3 sequences, around 25% of them singletons. The sample consisted of PBMCs, taken before TCRalphabeta/CD19-depleted stem cell transplant. These receptors were taken from a girl aged 2-10 years with Fanconi anemia, due to receive a stem cell transplant.

The chain has TRBV6-5 and TRBJ2-1, with 11 nucleotides matching TRBD2. Germline CDR1 and CDR2: MNHEY and SVGAGI. Trimming at V came to 6 bases and at J to 2 bases, leaving 3 bases not matched to a gene. The CDR3 is 15 amino acids. The CDR3 nucleotides are TGTGCCAGCAGACTAGCGGGGGCGACCTACAATGAGCAGTTCTTC. Translated, it gives CASRLAGATYNEQFF.

The chain carries TRBV3-1 and TRBJ2-1; 7 positions agree with TRBD1. The V gene end was trimmed by 4 bases and the J gene end by 2 bases; junction bases not matched to a gene: 5. CDR3 size: 15 residues. The germline V gene has CDR1 LGHDT and CDR2 YNNKEL (reference sequence). CDR3 protein: CASSPLDRPYNEQFF. The DNA of the CDR3 is TGTGCCAGCAGCCCTCTGGACAGGCCCTACAATGAGCAGTTCTTC.

The chain links TRBV20-1 to TRBJ2-7; TRBD2 aligns across 14 bases. The CDR3 has 14 residues. V gave up 6 bases and J gave up 9 bases; unmatched junction bases: 10. CDR1 and CDR2 (germline): DFQATT, SNEGSKA (reference sequence). CDR3 coding DNA: TGCAGTGCGGGACTAGCGGGAGACGCCGGAAGGCAGTACTTC. It codes for CSAGLAGDAGRQYF.

The gene calls are TRBV3-1 and TRBJ2-7; a possible D gene is TRBD1 (5 bases). The germline CDR1 and CDR2 sequences are LGHDT and YNNKEL (reference sequence). Trimming cost V 6 bases and J 6 bases, with 12 bases left between them. There are 12 residues in the CDR3. The CDR3 is CASRADSSEQYF. CDR3 in DNA: TGTGCCAGCAGGGCCGACAGTTCCGAGCAGTACTTC.

This rearrangement joins TRBV6-5 to TRBJ2-5; D not certain. Trimming stripped 0 bases from V and 5 bases from J, with 10 bases between. This CDR3 has 14 amino acids. Germline V gives CDR1 MNHEY, CDR2 SVGAGI. The CDR3 here is CASSYSISQETQYF. The CDR3 DNA is TGTGCCAGCAGTTACTCGATCAGCCAGGAGACCCAGTACTTC.

V gene TRBV28 combines with J gene TRBJ2-6; D tentatively reads TRBD1 or TRBD2 (5 bases each). The CDR3 spans 15 residues. The germline V gene has CDR1 MDHEN and CDR2 SYDVKM. The germline V and J ends were trimmed by 5 bases and 4 bases, with 12 bases remaining between them. The CDR3 protein is CASSPGRRGANVLTF. CDR3 DNA sequence: TGTGCCAGCAGTCCGGGACGGAGAGGGGCCAACGTCCTGACTTTC.

This clonotype has only a few counts. The chain carries TRBV20-1 and TRBJ2-3, with 9 bases identical to TRBD1. J was trimmed by 3 bases and V by 6 bases; bases with no gene match: 10. Germline V gives CDR1 DFQATT, CDR2 SNEGSKA (reference sequence). This CDR3 comprises 15 residues. The chain's CDR3 is CSAGPTGGKTDTQYF. In DNA, the CDR3 is TGCAGTGCGGGCCCGACAGGGGGGAAAACAGATACGCAGTATTTT.

Ten or more counts support this clonotype. The chain combines TRBV10-2 with TRBJ2-3; TRBD2 is a possible D gene (5 bases). Deletions cut 7 bases from V and 1 base from J, with 9 bases between. CDR3 length: 13 residues. Germline assignment: CDR1 WSHSY and CDR2 SAAADI. The DNA for the CDR3 is TGCGCCAGCAAGCGGCGCCGCACAGATACGCAGTATTTT. Its translation is CASKRRRTDTQYF.

The chain is built from TRBV7-2 and TRBJ2-3; D is undetermined. V was pared by 7 bases and J by 1 base, with 12 bases between. This CDR3 contains 14 residues. In germline, CDR1 is SGHTA, CDR2 FQGNSA. CDR3 nucleotides: TGTGCCAGCACCCTAATGACCGGCACAGATACGCAGTATTTT. It is translated as CASTLMTGTDTQYF.

The chain uses TRBV10-3 and TRBJ2-1, with D tentatively TRBD1 (6 bases). The V and J ends lost 3 bases and 15 bases respectively, with 15 bases between them. CDR3 length: 12 amino acids. Germline V CDR1 and CDR2: ENHRY, SYGVKD. The CDR3 region is CAISDKEQGAFF. CDR3 sequence (DNA): TGTGCCATCAGTGATAAGGAACAGGGTGCGTTCTTC.

This chain links TRBV7-9 with TRBJ2-7; a weak D match, TRBD1 (6 bases). CDR1 is SEHNR and CDR2 is FQNEAQ in the germline V gene (reference sequence). The CDR3 loop spans 15 amino acids. With 3 bases removed from V and 2 bases from J, the gap between germline ends came to 14 bases. The CDR3 nucleotides are TGTGCCAGCAGCTTTCAGGGGCCGCCAGCCTACGAGCAGTACTTC. It codes for CASSFQGPPAYEQYF.

The V and J genes are TRBV29-1 and TRBJ1-1, with D hard to call. Trimming left V 6 bases short and J 0 bases short, with 14 bases between. This CDR3 comprises 14 residues. CDR1 is SQVTM, CDR2 ANQGSEA, per germline. CDR3 bases: TGCAGCGTGCGGCCCCTACAGTTGAACACTGAAGCTTTCTTT. Its translation: CSVRPLQLNTEAFF.

In this sample, this clonotype turned up many times. This chain joins TRBV20-1 and TRBJ1-1, with D unclear. Trimming shortened V by 1 base and J by 3 bases, and 12 bases separated the two germline ends. This CDR3 comprises 14 residues. Germline CDR1 and CDR2: DFQATT and SNEGSKA (reference sequence). The CDR3 reads CSARVGVGDTEAFF. CDR3 DNA sequence: TGCAGTGCTAGAGTTGGGGTCGGGGACACTGAAGCTTTCTTT.

This clonotype came up many times. The V and J genes are TRBV29-1 and TRBJ1-1, with D uncertain. The V gene's germline CDR1 is SQVTM and CDR2 ANQGSEA. This CDR3 spans 12 amino acids. V was trimmed by 3 bases and J by 0 bases, leaving 5 bases between them. CDR3 bases: TGCAGCGTTGACAACCTGAACACTGAAGCTTTCTTT. Encoded protein: CSVDNLNTEAFF.

This clonotype appeared a few times. The rearrangement links TRBV29-1 to TRBJ1-5; tentative D call: TRBD1 (6 bases). The CDR3 contains 14 residues. The V end was cut by 6 bases, the J end by 3 bases, with 15 bases between. Germline lookup yields CDR1 SQVTM and CDR2 ANQGSEA. The CDR3 region has the DNA TGCAGCGTAAGTTGGTCAGGGGACAATCAGCCCCAGCATTTT. Translated, it gives CSVSWSGDNQPQHF.

The rearrangement links TRBV4-2 to TRBJ2-7; 8 bases map to TRBD1. Germline V gene data show CDR1 as LGHNA and CDR2 as YNFKEQ. The CDR3 consists of 16 residues. The junction had 10 bases not matched to a gene; V was cut back by 4 bases and J by 2 bases. The CDR3 is CASSLDGDRRTYEQYF. CDR3 coding DNA: TGTGCCAGCAGCCTAGACGGGGACAGGAGGACCTACGAGCAGTACTTC.

The chain recombines TRBV2 with TRBJ2-2; D is ambiguous. The CDR3 consists of 13 residues. V dropped 7 bases and J dropped 2 bases, with 8 bases sitting between them. Looked up from germline, CDR1 is SNHLY and CDR2 is FYNNEI. The CDR3 reads CASMVTNTGELFF. DNA for the CDR3: TGTGCCAGCATGGTAACAAACACCGGGGAGCTGTTTTTT.

This clonotype was seen a few times. The rearrangement uses TRBV18 and TRBJ2-5; no definite D call. The CDR3 loop spans 12 amino acids. Germline V gene sequence: CDR1 KGHSH, CDR2 LQKENI. The V and J ends lost 0 bases and 5 bases respectively, with 4 bases between them. The DNA for the CDR3 is TGTGCCAGCTCACCACCGGGGGAGACCCAGTACTTC. Translation: CASSPPGETQYF.

This clonotype was seen at least ten times. The J gene is TRBJ2-5, the V gene TRBV10-3; D unclear. V dropped 0 bases and J dropped 7 bases, with 12 bases sitting between them. CDR1 and CDR2 from the germline V gene are ENHRY and SYGVKD. CDR3 length: 14 amino acids. The DNA for the CDR3 is TGTGCCATCAGTGAGTCTTCCGGCTCGTTGACCCAGTACTTC. This encodes CAISESSGSLTQYF.